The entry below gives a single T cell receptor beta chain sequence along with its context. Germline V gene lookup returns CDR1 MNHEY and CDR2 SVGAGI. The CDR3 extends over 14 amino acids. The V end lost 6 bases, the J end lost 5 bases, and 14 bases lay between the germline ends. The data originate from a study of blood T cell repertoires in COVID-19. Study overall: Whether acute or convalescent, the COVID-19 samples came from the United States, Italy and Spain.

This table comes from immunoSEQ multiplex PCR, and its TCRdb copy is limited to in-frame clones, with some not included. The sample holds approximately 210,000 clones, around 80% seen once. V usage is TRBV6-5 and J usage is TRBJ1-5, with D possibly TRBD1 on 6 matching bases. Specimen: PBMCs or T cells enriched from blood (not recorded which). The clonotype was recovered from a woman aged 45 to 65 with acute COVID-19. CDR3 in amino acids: CASRVERGYQPQHF. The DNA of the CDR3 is TGTGCCAGCAGGGTAGAGAGGGGGTATCAGCCCCAGCATTTT.